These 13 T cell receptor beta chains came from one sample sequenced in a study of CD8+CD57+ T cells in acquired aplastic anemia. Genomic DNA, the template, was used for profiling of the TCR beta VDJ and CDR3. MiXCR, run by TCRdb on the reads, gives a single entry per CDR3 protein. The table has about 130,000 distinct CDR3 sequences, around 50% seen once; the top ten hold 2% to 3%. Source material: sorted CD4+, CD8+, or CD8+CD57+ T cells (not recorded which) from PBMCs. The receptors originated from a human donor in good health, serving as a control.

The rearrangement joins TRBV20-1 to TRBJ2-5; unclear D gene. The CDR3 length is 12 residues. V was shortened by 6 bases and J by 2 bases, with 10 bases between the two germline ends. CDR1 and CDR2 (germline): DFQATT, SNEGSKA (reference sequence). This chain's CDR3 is CSASQDQETQYF. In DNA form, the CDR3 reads TGCAGTGCGTCCCAGGATCAAGAGACCCAGTACTTC.

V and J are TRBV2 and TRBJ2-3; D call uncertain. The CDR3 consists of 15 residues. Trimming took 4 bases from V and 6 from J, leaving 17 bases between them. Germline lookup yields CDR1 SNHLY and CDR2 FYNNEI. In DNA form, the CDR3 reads TGTGCCAGCAGTGTTGGGTCCTACGAGCAGGATACGCAGTATTTT. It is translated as CASSVGSYEQDTQYF.

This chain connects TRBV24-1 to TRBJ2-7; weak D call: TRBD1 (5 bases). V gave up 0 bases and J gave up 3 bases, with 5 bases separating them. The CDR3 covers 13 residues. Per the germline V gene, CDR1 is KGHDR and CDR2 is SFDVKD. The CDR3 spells CATSDLRGYEQYF. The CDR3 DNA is TGTGCCACCAGTGATTTGAGGGGCTACGAGCAGTACTTC.

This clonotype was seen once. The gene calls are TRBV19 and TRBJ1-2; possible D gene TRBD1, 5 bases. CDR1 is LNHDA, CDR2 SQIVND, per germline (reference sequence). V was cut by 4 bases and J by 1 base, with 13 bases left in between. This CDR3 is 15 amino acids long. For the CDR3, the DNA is TGTGCCAGTAGTAACGACGGGACGCTTAACTATGGCTACACCTTC. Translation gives CASSNDGTLNYGYTF.

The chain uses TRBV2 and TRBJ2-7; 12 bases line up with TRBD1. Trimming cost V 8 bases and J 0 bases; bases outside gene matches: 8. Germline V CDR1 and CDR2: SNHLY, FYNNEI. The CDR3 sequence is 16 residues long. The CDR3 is CASRDRGLGASYEQYF. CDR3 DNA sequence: TGTGCCAGCCGGGACAGGGGGCTCGGGGCCTCCTACGAGCAGTACTTC. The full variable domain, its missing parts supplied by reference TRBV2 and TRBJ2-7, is EPEVTQTPSHQVTQMGQEVILRCVPISNHLYFYWYRQILGQKVEFLVSFYNNEISEKSEIFDDQFSVERPDGSNFTLKIRSTKLEDSAMYFCASRDRGLGASYEQYFGPGTRLTVT.

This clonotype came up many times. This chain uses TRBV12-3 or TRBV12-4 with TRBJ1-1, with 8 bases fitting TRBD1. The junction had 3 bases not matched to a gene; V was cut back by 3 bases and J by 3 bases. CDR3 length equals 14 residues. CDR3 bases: TGTGCCAGCAGTTTCAAGACAGGGGACACTGAAGCTTTCTTT. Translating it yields CASSFKTGDTEAFF.

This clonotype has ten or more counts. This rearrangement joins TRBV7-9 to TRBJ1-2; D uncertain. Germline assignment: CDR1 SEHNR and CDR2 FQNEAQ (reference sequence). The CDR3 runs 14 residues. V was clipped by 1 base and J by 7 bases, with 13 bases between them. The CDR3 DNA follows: TGTGCCAGCAGCTTAGGTTCGGGGATTAGTGGCTACACCTTC. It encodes CASSLGSGISGYTF.

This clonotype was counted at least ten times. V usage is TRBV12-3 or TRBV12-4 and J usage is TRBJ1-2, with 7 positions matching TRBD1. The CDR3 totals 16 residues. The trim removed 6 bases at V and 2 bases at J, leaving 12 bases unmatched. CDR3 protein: CASSFRRTGRNYGYTF. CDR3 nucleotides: TGTGCCAGCAGCTTTAGGAGGACAGGAAGGAACTATGGCTACACCTTC.

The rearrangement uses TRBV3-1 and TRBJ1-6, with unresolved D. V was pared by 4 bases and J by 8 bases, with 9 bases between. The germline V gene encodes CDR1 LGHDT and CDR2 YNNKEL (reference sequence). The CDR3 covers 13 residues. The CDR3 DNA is TGTGCCAGCAGCCCCACAGTAGATTCACCCCTCCACTTT. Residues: CASSPTVDSPLHF. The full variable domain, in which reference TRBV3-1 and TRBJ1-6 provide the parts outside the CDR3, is DTAVSQTPKYLVTQMGNDKSIKCEQNLGHDTMYWYKQDSKKFLKIMFSYNNKELIINETVPNRFSPKSPDKAHLNLHINSLELGDSAVYFCASSPTVDSPLHFGNGTRLTVT.

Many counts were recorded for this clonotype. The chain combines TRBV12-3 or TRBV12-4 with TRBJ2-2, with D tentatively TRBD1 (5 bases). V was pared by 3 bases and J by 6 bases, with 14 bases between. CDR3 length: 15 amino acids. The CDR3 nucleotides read TGTGCCAGCAGTTTTAGGCAGGGCGCCGCCGGGGAGCTGTTTTTT. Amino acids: CASSFRQGAAGELFF.

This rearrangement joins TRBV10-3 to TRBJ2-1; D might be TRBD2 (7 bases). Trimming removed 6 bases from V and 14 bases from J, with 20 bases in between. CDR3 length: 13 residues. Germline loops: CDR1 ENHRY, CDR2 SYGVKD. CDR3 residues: CAIRGGTGRGKFF. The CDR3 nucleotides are TGTGCCATCAGGGGGGGCACGGGGAGGGGCAAGTTCTTC.

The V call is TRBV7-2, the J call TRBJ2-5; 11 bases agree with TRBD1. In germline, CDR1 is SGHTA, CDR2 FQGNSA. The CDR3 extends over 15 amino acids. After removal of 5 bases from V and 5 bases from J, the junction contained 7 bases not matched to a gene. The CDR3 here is CASSPRTGGQETQYF. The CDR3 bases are TGTGCCAGCAGCCCCAGGACAGGGGGCCAGGAGACCCAGTACTTC. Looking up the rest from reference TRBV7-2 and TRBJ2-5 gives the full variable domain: GAGVSQSPSNKVTEKGKDVELRCDPISGHTALYWYRQSLGQGLEFLIYFQGNSAPDKSGLPSDRFSAERTGGSVSTLTIQRTQQEDSAVYLCASSPRTGGQETQYFGPGTRLLVL.

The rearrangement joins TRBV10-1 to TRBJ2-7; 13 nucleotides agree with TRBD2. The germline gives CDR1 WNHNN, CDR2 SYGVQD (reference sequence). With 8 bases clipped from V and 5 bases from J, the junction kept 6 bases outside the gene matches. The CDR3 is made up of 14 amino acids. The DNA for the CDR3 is TGCGCCAGCGGCAGGACTAGCGGGAGCCACGAGCAGTACTTC. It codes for CASGRTSGSHEQYF.